A selection of T cell receptor beta chains follows, all from one sample in a study of vaccination and CD4 T cells after COVID-19. TCRdb called the PCR reads again in MiXCR, with one record for every CDR3 protein. The sample carries roughly 14,000 distinct CDR3 sequences, about 55% recorded once. These receptors have no identified antigens. This specimen consisted of CD4+ T cells from blood, cultured in vitro, obtained before SARS-CoV-2 vaccination. The receptors were gathered from a human donor who had recovered from COVID-19. Both conserved end residues are part of each CDR3. The D gene is left open where the match is weak. The size field is filled for only some rows; it gives once, few, many or a size class.

>TRBV7-2|TRBJ2-1|-|15|-
CASSFTRSVYNEQFF
TGTGCCAGCAGCTTTACCCGTTCGGTCTACAATGAGCAGTTCTTC
>TRBV2|TRBJ2-5|once|12|-
CASSFTEETQYF
TGTGCCAGCAGCTTCACAGAAGAGACCCAGTACTTC
>TRBV6-5|TRBJ1-1|few|15|TRBD1
CASSYAGTGNTEAFF
TGTGCCAGCAGTTATGCCGGGACAGGGAACACTGAAGCTTTCTTT
>TRBV20-1|TRBJ2-3|few|12|-
CSRNTVTDTQYF
TGCAGTCGCAATACGGTCACAGATACGCAGTATTTT
>TRBV10-3|TRBJ2-5|-|14|-
CAIMGASASETQYF
TGTGCCATCATGGGGGCTAGCGCATCGGAGACCCAGTACTTC
>TRBV6-2/TRBV6-3|TRBJ2-5|-|14|TRBD2
CASSYIAGGGTQYF
TGTGCCAGCAGTTATATAGCGGGAGGTGGGACCCAGTACTTC
>TRBV12-3/TRBV12-4|TRBJ2-7|-|18|TRBD2
CASSFGRGRTSGSYEQYF
TGTGCCAGCAGTTTTGGTAGGGGACGGACTAGCGGGAGCTACGAGCAGTACTTC
>TRBV30|TRBJ1-2|few|13|TRBD1
CAFPGQGYYGYTF
TGTGCCTTCCCGGGACAGGGTTACTATGGCTACACCTTC
>TRBV5-6|TRBJ1-2|large|15|TRBD1
CASSSRTGPRYGYTF
TGTGCCAGCAGCTCGAGGACAGGGCCGCGCTATGGCTACACCTTC
>TRBV20-1|TRBJ2-2|-|16|TRBD2
CSALPSGRMNTGELFF
TGCAGTGCGCTCCCTAGCGGGAGAATGAACACCGGGGAGCTGTTTTTT
>TRBV2|TRBJ2-7|once|12|-
CASRPRGYEQYF
TGTGCCAGCAGGCCCAGGGGCTACGAGCAGTACTTC
>TRBV7-3|TRBJ2-5|few|13|-
CASSLTIQETQYF
TGTGCCAGCAGCTTAACTATCCAAGAGACCCAGTACTTC
>TRBV7-8|TRBJ1-5|few|15|-
CASSGGAGSNQPQHF
TGTGCCAGCAGTGGGGGGGCAGGGTCCAATCAGCCCCAGCATTTT
>TRBV29-1|TRBJ2-5|-|13|TRBD1
CSAEGQGWKTQYF
TGCAGCGCAGAGGGACAGGGCTGGAAGACCCAGTACTTC
>TRBV28|TRBJ2-7|-|17|-
CASRTMPLAHPSYEQYF
TGTGCCAGCAGAACCATGCCCCTAGCGCACCCCTCCTACGAGCAGTACTTC
>TRBV5-4|TRBJ2-5|-|16|TRBD2
CASSLGVAGGQETQYF
TGTGCCAGCAGCTTGGGGGTAGCGGGGGGACAAGAGACCCAGTACTTC
>TRBV19|TRBJ2-5|-|14|TRBD2
CASSGLAGQETQYF
TGTGCCAGTAGCGGACTAGCGGGCCAAGAGACCCAGTACTTC
>TRBV7-3|TRBJ2-1|-|15|TRBD2
CASSLQTSGRNEQFF
TGTGCCAGCAGCTTACAGACTAGCGGGAGAAATGAGCAGTTCTTC
>TRBV19|TRBJ2-5|few|15|-
CASSISDSFLETQYF
-
>TRBV7-2|TRBJ1-4|few|18|TRBD1
CASSWGTSPRGTNEKLFF
TGTGCCAGCAGCTGGGGGACTTCCCCCAGGGGGACTAATGAAAAACTGTTTTTT
>TRBV11-2|TRBJ2-3|-|13|-
CASSFEGADTQYF
TGTGCCAGCAGCTTTGAGGGGGCAGATACGCAGTATTTT
>TRBV20-1|TRBJ1-1|few|13|TRBD1
CSASAGGNTEAFF
TGCAGTGCTAGTGCAGGGGGGAACACTGAAGCTTTCTTT
>TRBV6-1|TRBJ2-3|-|13|-
CASKDPGTDTQYF
TGTGCCAGCAAGGACCCTGGCACAGATACGCAGTATTTT
>TRBV25-1|TRBJ2-5|few|14|-
CASSESLYQETQYF
TGTGCCAGCAGTGAGTCCTTGTACCAAGAGACCCAGTACTTC
>TRBV2|TRBJ2-1|-|15|-
CASSEVLGNYNEQFF
TGTGCCAGCAGTGAAGTGTTAGGGAACTACAATGAGCAGTTCTTC
>TRBV20-1|TRBJ1-3|-|12|-
CSAAGPRNTIYF
TGCAGTGCTGCCGGCCCGAGAAACACCATATATTTT
>TRBV5-4|TRBJ2-3|-|16|TRBD2
CASSYPAGGITDTQYF
TGTGCCAGCAGCTACCCAGCGGGAGGGATCACAGATACGCAGTATTTT
>TRBV7-9|TRBJ2-3|-|12|-
CASSLSTDTQYF
TGTGCCAGCAGCCTAAGCACAGATACGCAGTATTTT
>TRBV20-1|TRBJ2-1|-|15|TRBD2
CSATESGNVYNEQFF
TGCAGTGCTACAGAAAGCGGGAACGTCTACAATGAGCAGTTCTTC
>TRBV20-1|TRBJ2-7|-|16|TRBD2
CSARSPWGEGLYEQYF
TGCAGTGCTAGGTCCCCATGGGGGGAGGGCCTTTACGAGCAGTACTTC
>TRBV6-2/TRBV6-3|TRBJ2-3|-|14|TRBD1
CASRGTGIGDTQYF
TGTGCCAGCAGGGGGACAGGGATAGGAGATACGCAGTATTTT
>TRBV20-1|TRBJ2-7|few|14|TRBD2
CSARPYGGRYEQYF
TGCAGTGCTAGACCCTACGGCGGGAGGTACGAGCAGTACTTC
>TRBV12-3/TRBV12-4|TRBJ2-3|-|11|-
CASSQEDTQYF
TGTGCCAGCAGCCAAGAGGATACGCAGTATTTT
>TRBV7-9|TRBJ2-7|-|15|TRBD1
CASSLDGTGGYEQYF
TGTGCCAGCAGCTTAGATGGGACAGGGGGCTACGAGCAGTACTTC
>TRBV10-3|TRBJ2-1|-|14|TRBD2
CAINLAGVDNEQFF
TGTGCCATCAATTTAGCGGGAGTCGACAATGAGCAGTTCTTC
>TRBV7-9|TRBJ1-3|-|13|-
CATRGLTGNTIYF
TGTGCCACCCGGGGCCTCACTGGAAACACCATATATTTT
>TRBV7-9|TRBJ1-2|once|12|-
CASSFVTGSYTF
TGTGCCAGCAGCTTTGTAACAGGAAGCTACACCTTC
>TRBV6-1|TRBJ1-1|-|12|-
CASKGVNTEAFF
TGTGCCAGCAAAGGGGTGAACACTGAAGCTTTCTTT
>TRBV20-1|TRBJ2-3|few|15|TRBD1
CSVRGNRGNTDTQYF
TGCAGTGTTCGCGGGAACAGGGGGAACACAGATACGCAGTATTTT
>TRBV20-1|TRBJ1-6|-|14|-
CSARFVRGGSPLHF
TGCAGTGCTAGGTTCGTGAGGGGTGGTTCACCCCTCCACTTT
>TRBV7-9|TRBJ1-2|-|15|-
CASSLVAGTNYGYTF
TGTGCCAGCAGCTTAGTTGCCGGTACCAACTATGGCTACACCTTC
>TRBV20-1|TRBJ2-1|-|16|TRBD2
CSADKILAGEYNEQFF
TGCAGTGCAGATAAAATTCTAGCGGGAGAGTACAATGAGCAGTTCTTC
>TRBV20-1|TRBJ2-2|-|15|-
CSAARRGTNTGELFF
TGCAGTGCCGCGCGTCGTGGGACGAACACCGGGGAGCTGTTTTTT
>TRBV7-2|TRBJ2-3|-|16|-
CASSLAPYVRTDTQYF
TGTGCCAGCAGCTTAGCTCCCTACGTGAGGACAGATACGCAGTATTTT
>TRBV20-1|TRBJ2-2|-|13|-
CSASRPNTGELFF
TGCAGTGCTAGTCGCCCGAACACCGGGGAGCTGTTTTTT
>TRBV28|TRBJ2-2|-|18|TRBD2
CASSSTSGIPANTGELFF
TGTGCCAGCAGTTCGACTAGCGGGATTCCCGCGAACACCGGGGAGCTGTTTTTT
>TRBV7-2|TRBJ1-5|-|13|-
CASSPASNQPQHF
TGTGCCAGCAGCCCCGCGAGCAATCAGCCCCAGCATTTT
>TRBV15|TRBJ2-3|-|14|-
CATSPRLVLDTQYF
TGTGCCACCAGCCCTCGACTAGTTCTTGATACGCAGTATTTT
>TRBV2|TRBJ1-6|few|14|TRBD1
CASSADRGNSPLHF
TGTGCCAGCAGTGCGGACAGGGGGAATTCACCCCTCCACTTT
>TRBV19|TRBJ1-2|-|17|TRBD1
CASSRSDRGKANYGYTF
TGTGCCAGTAGTAGATCTGACAGGGGGAAAGCTAACTATGGCTACACCTTC
>TRBV4-2|TRBJ2-3|-|17|TRBD2
CASSQAGLAGASDTQYF
TGTGCCAGCAGCCAAGCGGGACTAGCGGGAGCTTCAGATACGCAGTATTTT